This TCR beta chain comes out of a study of immune heterogeneity within non-small cell lung tumors. Regarding the study as a whole: Within each patient, tumor sites shared identical dominant CDR3 beta clonotypes and also held site-unique high-frequency clones. High-frequency T-cell receptor beta clonotypes were largely distinct between individual patients. Local tumor mutational burden showed a correlation with local T-cell clonality that was moderate but significant (R around 0.34).

CDR3 length equals 11 residues. The germline CDR1 and CDR2 sequences are LGHDT and YNNKEL (reference sequence). Trimming removed 8 bases from V and 5 bases from J; junction bases left unmatched: 2. It was a multiplex PCR that amplified TCR beta CDR3, with 32 V and 13 J primers. TCRdb recomputed calls from the multiplex PCR reads with MiXCR, one row per CDR3 protein. The table has about 3,200 distinct CDR3 sequences, about a fifth seen once; the top ten hold more than 15%. At 450 to 650 ng per sample, bulk tumor genomic DNA provided the template. From each primary tumor, several far-apart biopsies were obtained during surgery. The study cohort was described as untreated, and its members had newly diagnosed non-small cell lung cancer. They went on to have curative surgery. Of note for this clonotype: Its antigen is not identified.

The sample taken for sequencing was lung tumor tissue. The V call is TRBV3-1, the J call TRBJ1-1; 7 bases fit TRBD1. The TCR was taken from a man in his sixties with non-small cell lung cancer. CDR3 in DNA: TGTGCCAGCCCAGGGGGAACTGAAGCTTTCTTT. This sequence encodes CASPGGTEAFF.